Sequencing of this T cell receptor beta chain was carried out in a study of vaccination effects on CD4 cells after COVID-19. Findings of the study overall: Sampling in the study covered few convalescent patients and included no early post-infection timepoints.

Some clones are missing from TCRdb's copy, which holds only in-frame ones; the method was immunoSEQ multiplex PCR. The repertoire has over 60,000 clones, roughly four fifths of them found once; the top ten carry roughly 3.1%. Sequencing followed a ViraFEST assay step that expanded antigen-specific CD4+ T cells with viral peptide pools. CD4+ T cells were isolated after less than 13 days of culture. The study found no prior SARS-CoV-2 infection in the vaccine recipients, who tested negative for nucleocapsid antibodies. At days 3 and 7, half of the medium was exchanged for IL-2 medium. Turning to this clone: Its antigen is undetermined.

This CDR3 is built from 13 residues. CDR1 and CDR2 (germline): MNHNS, SASEGT. V was clipped by 3 bases and J by 3 bases; unmatched bases: 1. Specimen: CD4+ T cells from PBMCs cultured with HCoV-NL63 spike peptides, collected before COVID-19 vaccination. This sequence originates from a human donor who received a COVID-19 vaccine. The chain recombines TRBV6-1 with TRBJ2-7, with TRBD1 identical over 8 bases. The CDR3 protein is CASSEDRVYEQYV. The CDR3 region has the DNA TGTGCCAGCAGTGAGGACAGGGTCTACGAGCAGTACGTC.